In this sample, the clone carrying this T cell receptor beta chain turned up once. Its antigen is unidentified. The sample comes from a study of blood T cells in healthy people across ages. Study overall: Template switching caught about one barcoded beta molecule for each two T cells.

The germline V and J ends were trimmed by 7 bases and 0 bases, with 13 bases remaining between them. This CDR3 comprises 15 residues. From germline, CDR1 is LGHNT and CDR2 FRNRAP. It was with a sample-barcoded 5' primer and a J-beta primer mix that a second PCR of roughly 7 to 12 cycles was run. Each cDNA was tagged by a template-switch adaptor containing 12 random nucleotides. TCRdb reanalysed the 5' RACE reads using MiXCR and keeps one entry per CDR3 protein. Among roughly 2 million distinct CDR3 sequences listed, around half were seen once. Whole-study findings and limits: Samples with more naive T cells showed higher observed beta diversity.

This chain uses TRBV12-5 with TRBJ2-1; tentatively, D is TRBD2 (6 bases). The specimen was blood. The receptor was derived from a woman aged 40 to 55 in good health. CDR3 protein: CASAPAGLSYNEQFF. DNA of the CDR3: TGTGCTAGTGCCCCAGCGGGCCTCTCCTACAATGAGCAGTTCTTC.